A selection of T cell receptor beta chains follows, all from one sample in a study of CD8 T cells in Susac syndrome. One entry per CDR3 protein results from TCRdb running MiXCR on the immunoSEQ multiplex PCR reads. The top ten clones hold roughly 0.12% of a sample with under 200,000 distinct CDR3 sequences, roughly 94% of them seen once. The sample taken for sequencing was CD4+ T cells from PBMCs. The receptors shown here come from a human donor with Susac syndrome. CDR3s include the opening cysteine and the closing phenylalanine or tryptophan. The D gene is left open where the match is weak. Expanded clones get a size class; other rows say once, few or many, or leave the size out.

cdr3_length	v_call	d_call	j_call	clone_size	cdr3_aa	cdr3_nt
12	TRBV29-1	NA	TRBJ2-7	NA	CSVEDGRTEQYF	TGCAGCGTTGAAGACGGCAGGACCGAGCAGTACTTC
16	TRBV4-2	NA	TRBJ1-3	NA	CASSQVSLNSGNTIYF	TGTGCCAGCAGCCAAGTCAGCCTGAACTCTGGAAACACCATATATTTT
14	TRBV20-1	NA	TRBJ2-6	NA	CSARKGSGANVLTF	TGCAGTGCTAGGAAGGGATCCGGGGCCAACGTCCTGACTTTC
14	TRBV9	NA	TRBJ1-2	NA	CASSVVTGQGGYTF	TGTGCCAGCAGCGTAGTCACGGGGCAAGGTGGCTACACCTTC
16	TRBV12-3/TRBV12-4	NA	TRBJ2-3	NA	CASSLSGLWTTDTQYF	TGTGCCAGCAGTTTAAGTGGACTTTGGACCACAGATACGCAGTATTTT
13	TRBV5-4	NA	TRBJ2-7	NA	CASSSDISYEQYF	TGTGCCAGCAGCTCGGACATTTCCTACGAGCAGTACTTC
15	TRBV7-9	TRBD2	TRBJ2-5	NA	CASSSRGTSVETQYF	TGTGCCAGCAGCTCACGCGGGACTAGCGTTGAGACCCAGTACTTC
15	TRBV10-2	NA	TRBJ2-1	NA	CASGEGGRSYNEQFF	TGCGCCAGTGGGGAAGGGGGGAGATCTTACAATGAGCAGTTCTTC
15	TRBV9	NA	TRBJ2-2	NA	CASSPSGGWDTGLFF	TGTGCCAGCAGCCCTAGCGGTGGGTGGGACACAGGACTGTTTTTT
12	TRBV29-1	NA	TRBJ2-5	NA	CSVLDGQETQYF	TGCAGCGTTCTTGACGGACAAGAGACCCAGTACTTC
14	TRBV19	NA	TRBJ1-1	NA	CASTPRGRNTEAFF	TGTGCCAGTACCCCCCGGGGTCGGAACACTGAAGCTTTCTTT
14	TRBV5-1	NA	TRBJ2-5	NA	CASSLNYGGETQYF	TGCGCCAGCAGCTTGAATTACGGGGGAGAGACCCAGTACTTC
13	TRBV6-5	NA	TRBJ1-6	NA	CASRVNIPSPLHF	TGTGCCAGCAGAGTAAACATCCCTTCACCCCTCCACTTT
14	TRBV14	NA	TRBJ2-3	NA	CASSQVSAGSTQYF	TGTGCCAGCAGCCAAGTGTCAGCGGGTAGCACGCAGTATTTT
14	TRBV9	NA	TRBJ2-1	NA	CASSARGSYNEQFF	TGTGCCAGCAGCGCGCGGGGATCTTACAATGAGCAGTTCTTC
12	TRBV2	NA	TRBJ2-5	NA	CASSGDQETQYF	TGTGCCAGCTCTGGGGACCAAGAGACCCAGTACTTC
15	TRBV2	TRBD1	TRBJ2-5	NA	CASSRDRDGRETQYF	TGTGCCAGCAGCCGGGACAGGGATGGTCGAGAGACCCAGTACTTC
12	TRBV15	NA	TRBJ1-2	NA	CATSIRGHGYTF	TGTGCCACCAGCATTAGAGGGCATGGCTACACCTTC
16	TRBV30	NA	TRBJ1-4	NA	CAWSVLMGITNEKLFF	TGTGCCTGGAGTGTACTTATGGGGATCACTAATGAAAAACTGTTTTTT
16	TRBV15	TRBD1	TRBJ1-2	NA	CATSRDAKGALDGYTF	TGTGCCACCAGCAGAGATGCCAAGGGGGCTCTCGATGGCTACACCTTC
12	TRBV5-1	NA	TRBJ1-2	NA	CASSSLIDGYTF	TGCGCCAGCAGCTCACTAATTGATGGCTACACCTTC
14	TRBV5-1	NA	TRBJ2-7	once	CASSFQGGSYEQYF	TGCGCCAGCAGCTTTCAGGGGGGTTCCTACGAGCAGTACTTC
14	TRBV20-1	TRBD2	TRBJ2-3	NA	CSARASGVTDTQYF	TGCAGTGCTAGGGCCAGCGGGGTGACAGATACGCAGTATTTT
17	TRBV19	TRBD1	TRBJ1-1	NA	CASSIPNRGRGTTEAFF	TGTGCCAGTAGTATCCCCAATCGGGGCAGGGGGACAACTGAAGCTTTCTTT
15	TRBV4-3	TRBD1	TRBJ1-4	NA	CASSQGTGEDEKLFF	TGCGCCAGCAGCCAAGGAACAGGGGAGGATGAAAAACTGTTTTTT
16	TRBV7-6	TRBD2	TRBJ2-1	few	CASSLELAGGYNEQFF	TGTGCCAGCAGCTTAGAACTAGCGGGGGGTTACAATGAGCAGTTCTTC
14	TRBV15	NA	TRBJ2-7	NA	CATSRVGRGDEQYF	TGTGCCACCAGCAGAGTGGGCAGGGGAGACGAGCAGTACTTC
14	TRBV29-1	TRBD2	TRBJ2-3	NA	CSVDGGAPADTQYF	TGCAGCGTTGACGGGGGGGCCCCCGCAGATACGCAGTATTTT
13	TRBV29-1	TRBD1	TRBJ2-5	NA	CSVLGTAQETQYF	TGCAGCGTTCTCGGGACAGCCCAAGAGACCCAGTACTTC
17	TRBV7-2	NA	TRBJ2-6	NA	CASSLISRQAGANVLTF	TGTGCCAGCAGCTTAATATCCCGACAGGCTGGGGCCAACGTCCTGACTTTC
15	TRBV20-1	TRBD1	TRBJ2-7	NA	CSACRDRGQTYEQYF	TGCAGTGCTTGCCGGGACAGGGGGCAAACCTACGAGCAGTACTTC
18	TRBV15	TRBD2	TRBJ2-2	NA	CATSRDPLAGGIGGELFF	TGTGCCACCAGCAGAGATCCCCTAGCGGGGGGTATTGGCGGGGAGCTGTTTTTT
13	TRBV30	NA	TRBJ1-1	NA	CAWTSSLQLGAFF	TGTGCCTGGACTTCCTCCTTACAGCTGGGAGCTTTCTTT
12	TRBV20-1	TRBD1	TRBJ2-7	NA	CSARTGWHEQYF	TGCAGTGCCAGGACAGGGTGGCACGAGCAGTACTTC
14	TRBV12-3/TRBV12-4	NA	TRBJ1-1	NA	CASSREGRNTEAFF	TGTGCCAGCAGTCGGGAGGGTCGGAACACTGAAGCTTTCTTT
17	TRBV9	TRBD1	TRBJ1-6	NA	CASSVTGGRSSNSPLHF	TGTGCCAGCAGCGTGACAGGGGGCCGGAGCAGTAATTCACCCCTCCACTTT
14	TRBV20-1	NA	TRBJ1-4	NA	CSARDSERDEKLFF	TGCAGTGCTAGAGATTCGGAAAGGGATGAAAAACTGTTTTTT
18	TRBV24-1	NA	TRBJ1-2	NA	CATSDWGDKGKDNYGYTF	TGTGCCACCAGTGACTGGGGGGACAAGGGTAAGGATAACTATGGCTACACCTTC
13	TRBV7-9	TRBD1	TRBJ1-2	NA	CASSPGQIHGYTF	TGTGCCAGCAGCCCGGGACAGATCCATGGCTACACCTTC
16	TRBV15	TRBD2	TRBJ2-1	NA	CATSAQGAGGGNEQFF	TGTGCCACCAGCGCCCAAGGAGCGGGGGGAGGCAATGAGCAGTTCTTC
13	TRBV29-1	NA	TRBJ1-1	NA	CSVERGLNTEAFF	TGCAGCGTTGAAAGGGGGTTGAACACTGAAGCTTTCTTT
14	TRBV7-9	TRBD1	TRBJ1-2	NA	CASSPDRPNYGYTF	TGTGCCAGCAGCCCGGACAGGCCTAACTATGGCTACACCTTC
12	TRBV6-1	NA	TRBJ2-5	NA	CASGEVRETQYF	TGTGCCAGCGGGGAGGTTCGAGAGACCCAGTACTTC
15	TRBV12-3/TRBV12-4	TRBD2	TRBJ2-5	few	CASSRTSGGGETQYF	TGTGCCAGCAGTCGCACTAGCGGGGGTGGGGAGACCCAGTACTTC
15	TRBV2	TRBD1	TRBJ1-6	NA	CASSSGGGLDSPLHF	TGTGCCAGCAGCTCAGGGGGCGGTTTGGATTCACCCCTCCACTTT
13	TRBV6-1	NA	TRBJ2-7	NA	CASTRPASYEQYF	TGTGCCAGCACCCGTCCCGCTTCCTACGAGCAGTACTTC
15	TRBV9	TRBD2	TRBJ2-3	NA	CASSVGTSGGDTQYF	TGTGCCAGCAGCGTTGGGACTAGCGGGGGGGATACGCAGTATTTT
13	TRBV7-9	TRBD1	TRBJ2-2	NA	CASSPGQHGELFF	TGTGCCAGCAGCCCGGGACAGCACGGGGAGCTGTTTTTT
19	TRBV7-8	TRBD2	TRBJ2-7	NA	CASSLAGLAGDRYSYEQYF	TGTGCCAGCAGCTTAGCGGGACTAGCGGGGGACAGATACTCCTACGAGCAGTACTTC
17	TRBV25-1	TRBD2	TRBJ2-4	NA	CASSESGGARAKNIQYF	TGTGCCAGCAGTGAATCGGGGGGAGCCAGAGCCAAAAACATTCAGTACTTC
15	TRBV4-3	NA	TRBJ2-5	NA	CASSQDRWAEETQYF	TGCGCCAGCAGCCAAGATCGCTGGGCAGAAGAGACCCAGTACTTC
13	TRBV3-1	NA	TRBJ2-7	NA	CASSQEAWYEQYF	TGTGCCAGCAGCCAAGAGGCTTGGTACGAGCAGTACTTC